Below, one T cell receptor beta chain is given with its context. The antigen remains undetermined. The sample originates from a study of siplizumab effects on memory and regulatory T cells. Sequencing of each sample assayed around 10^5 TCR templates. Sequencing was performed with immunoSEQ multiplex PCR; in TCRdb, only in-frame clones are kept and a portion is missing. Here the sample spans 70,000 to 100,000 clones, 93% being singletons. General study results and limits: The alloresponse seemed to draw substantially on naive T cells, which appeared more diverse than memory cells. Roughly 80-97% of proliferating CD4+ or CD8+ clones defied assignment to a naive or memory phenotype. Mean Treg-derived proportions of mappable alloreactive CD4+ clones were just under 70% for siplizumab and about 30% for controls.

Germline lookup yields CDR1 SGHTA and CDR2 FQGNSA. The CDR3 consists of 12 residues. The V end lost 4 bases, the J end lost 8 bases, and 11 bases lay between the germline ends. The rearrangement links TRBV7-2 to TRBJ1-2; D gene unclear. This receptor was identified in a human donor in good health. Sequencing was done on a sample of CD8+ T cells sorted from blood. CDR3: CASSSASTGYTF. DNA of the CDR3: TGTGCCAGCAGCTCTGCATCGACGGGCTACACCTTC. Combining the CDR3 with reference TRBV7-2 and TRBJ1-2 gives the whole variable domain GAGVSQSPSNKVTEKGKDVELRCDPISGHTALYWYRQSLGQGLEFLIYFQGNSAPDKSGLPSDRFSAERTGGSVSTLTIQRTQQEDSAVYLCASSSASTGYTFGSGTRLTVV.